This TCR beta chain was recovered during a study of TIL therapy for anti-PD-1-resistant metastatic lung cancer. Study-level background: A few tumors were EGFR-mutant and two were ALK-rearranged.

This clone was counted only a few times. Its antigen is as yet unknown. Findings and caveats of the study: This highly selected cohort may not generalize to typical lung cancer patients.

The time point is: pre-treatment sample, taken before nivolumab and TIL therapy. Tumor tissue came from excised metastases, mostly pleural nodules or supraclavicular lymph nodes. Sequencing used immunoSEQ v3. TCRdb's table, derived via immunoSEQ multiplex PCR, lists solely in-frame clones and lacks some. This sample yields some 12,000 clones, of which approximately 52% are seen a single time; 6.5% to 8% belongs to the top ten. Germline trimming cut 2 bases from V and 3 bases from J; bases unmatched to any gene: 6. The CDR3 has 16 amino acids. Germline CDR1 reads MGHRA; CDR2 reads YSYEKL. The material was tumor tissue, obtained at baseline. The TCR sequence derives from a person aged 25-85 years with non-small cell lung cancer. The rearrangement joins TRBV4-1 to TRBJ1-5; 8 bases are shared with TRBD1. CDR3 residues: CASSQQGQGFNQPQHF. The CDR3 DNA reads TGCGCCAGCAGCCAACAAGGACAGGGCTTCAATCAGCCCCAGCATTTT.